Sequencing of this T cell receptor (beta chain) was carried out in a study of T cell repertoires in cytomegalovirus infection. Study at large: Public signatures in TCR beta pointed to CMV infection and matching HLA type.

Germline CDR1 reads LNHDA; CDR2 reads SQIVND (reference sequence). The V end lost 0 bases, the J end lost 1 base, and 9 bases lay between the germline ends. The CDR3 is 15 residues long. TCRdb reanalysed the reads using MiXCR and keeps one entry per CDR3 protein. The table lists roughly 68,000 distinct CDR3 sequences, 22% of them singletons. Study results and caveats: Ex vivo, HLA-C-restricted CMV-specific TCR beta clonotypes prevailed over the rest of the response. The cumulative frequency of public TCR beta families distinguished individuals who carried CMV together with the relevant HLA.

As to this clonotype: Its target is unknown.

The source is a human donor in good health (CMV status not recorded). Some clones in this sample may be carry-over from other donors' samples. Sequencing was done on a sample of PBMCs, sequenced either directly or after in vitro stimulation (not recorded which). The chain couples TRBV19 to TRBJ1-2; no firm D call. Here the CDR3 DNA reads TGTGCCAGTAGTATAGATTATTGGGGTAACTATGGCTACACCTTC. Translating gives CASSIDYWGNYGYTF.